These 8 T cell receptor beta chains came from one sample sequenced in a study of shared clonotypes between healthy human individuals. CD45RO-negative CD8 cells positively selected for CCR7 made up the naive population, which excluded terminally differentiated effector memory CD45RA+ cells. Data came from immunoSEQ multiplex PCR; TCRdb stores just in-frame clones and leaves some out. The sample includes 1.5 million to 2.5 million clones, over 85% of them seen just once. The specimen was naive CD8+ T cells sorted from blood. These TCRs come from a young man in good health.

This sequence joins TRBV7-6 and TRBJ2-7; D perhaps matches TRBD2 (6 bases). CDR3 length equals 16 residues. CDR1 is SGHVS and CDR2 is FNYEAQ in the germline V gene. V lost 3 bases to trimming and J lost 0 bases, with 15 bases between them. As DNA, the CDR3 is TGTGCCAGCAGCTTTGGTCCGGGACTCGACTCCTACGAGCAGTACTTC. Its protein product is CASSFGPGLDSYEQYF.

The chain recombines TRBV7-9 with TRBJ2-5; 14 bases are a match to TRBD2. The J call may not be correct, given that the DNA end is closer to TRBJ2-7. Germline CDR1 is SEHNR and CDR2 is FQNEAQ (reference sequence). This CDR3 region has 16 residues. CDR3 residues: CASSGAGLAGGSEQYF. CDR3 bases: TGTGCCAGCAGCGGGGCCGGACTAGCGGGAGGATCCGAGCAGTACTTC.

The chain carries TRBV4-1 and TRBJ1-5; possible D gene TRBD1, 6 bases. The CDR3 extends over 15 amino acids. Germline V gene sequence: CDR1 MGHRA, CDR2 YSYEKL. V dropped 1 base and J dropped 3 bases, with 10 bases sitting between them. The CDR3 here is CASSQARGFNQPQHF. CDR3 DNA sequence: TGCGCCAGCAGCCAAGCCAGGGGATTCAATCAGCCCCAGCATTTT.

V gene TRBV4-1 combines with J gene TRBJ2-1; a possible D gene is TRBD1 (5 bases). Deletions cut 4 bases from V and 0 bases from J, with 13 bases between. CDR1 and CDR2 (germline): MGHRA, YSYEKL. This CDR3 comprises 16 residues. CDR3 amino acids: CASSLPGMHSYNEQFF. CDR3 nucleotides: TGCGCCAGCAGCCTTCCAGGGATGCACTCCTACAATGAGCAGTTCTTC.

The chain links TRBV7-9 to TRBJ2-7; D gene unclear. The CDR3 length is 12 residues. Trimming stripped 4 bases from V and 6 bases from J, with 10 bases between. Germline V lookup: CDR1 SEHNR, CDR2 FQNEAQ (reference sequence). CDR3: CASSSSSFEQYF. CDR3 DNA sequence: TGTGCCAGCAGCTCTTCTAGTTTCGAGCAGTACTTC.

This chain connects TRBV25-1 to TRBJ1-2, with 7 bases matching TRBD1. This CDR3 has 14 amino acids. The J segment lost 7 bases and the V segment lost 8 bases, leaving 13 bases of the junction unmatched. Germline CDR1 reads MGHDK; CDR2 reads SYGVNS. CDR3: CASSPGKTGSGYTF. CDR3 in DNA: TGTGCCAGCTCCCCGGGCAAGACAGGGTCTGGCTACACCTTC.

This chain connects TRBV7-6 to TRBJ2-3; 7 bases are a match to TRBD1. The CDR3 has 17 residues. Germline-derived CDR1 and CDR2 are SGHVS and FNYEAQ. V dropped 4 bases and J dropped 1; count of bases not matched to a gene: 11. The CDR3 DNA is TGTGCCAGCAGCTACCCCTCGGCCGGGACAGGCACAGATACGCAGTATTTT. Amino acid sequence: CASSYPSAGTGTDTQYF.

The chain has TRBV16 and TRBJ1-3; D not certain. The CDR3 sequence is 12 residues long. CDR1 is KGHSY and CDR2 is FQNENV in the germline V gene. Trimming took 2 bases from V and 4 from J, leaving 3 bases between them. CDR3 nucleotide sequence: TGTGCCAGCAGCCAAGACGGAAACACCATATATTTT. Amino acid sequence: CASSQDGNTIYF.